This T cell receptor beta chain was identified in a study of shared clonotypes between healthy human individuals. Trimming cost V 2 bases and J 1 base, with 11 bases left between them. CDR1 is GTSNPN, CDR2 SVGIG, per germline (reference sequence). The CDR3 is 14 residues long. CD45RO-negative, CCR7-selected cells formed the naive CD8 fraction, which excluded terminally differentiated effector memory CD45RA+ cells. Assay used: immunoSEQ multiplex PCR; TCRdb lists only in-frame clones, some missing. The sample holds roughly 770,000 clones; around 96% are singletons and the top ten take under 0.3%. The sequence was obtained from a man aged 25-45 years in good health. The chain couples TRBV30 to TRBJ1-1; no clear D. Sample: naive CD8+ T cells sorted from blood. The CDR3 DNA sequence: TGTGCCTGGAGTCTGGCGGCCTGGAACACTGAAGCTTTCTTT. It codes for CAWSLAAWNTEAFF. Using reference TRBV30 and TRBJ1-1 for the parts outside the CDR3, the full variable domain is SQTIHQWPATLVQPVGSPLSLECTVEGTSNPNLYWYRQAAGRGLQLLFYSVGIGQISSEVPQNLSASRPQDRQFILSSKKLLLSDSGFYLCAWSLAAWNTEAFFGQGTRLTVV.